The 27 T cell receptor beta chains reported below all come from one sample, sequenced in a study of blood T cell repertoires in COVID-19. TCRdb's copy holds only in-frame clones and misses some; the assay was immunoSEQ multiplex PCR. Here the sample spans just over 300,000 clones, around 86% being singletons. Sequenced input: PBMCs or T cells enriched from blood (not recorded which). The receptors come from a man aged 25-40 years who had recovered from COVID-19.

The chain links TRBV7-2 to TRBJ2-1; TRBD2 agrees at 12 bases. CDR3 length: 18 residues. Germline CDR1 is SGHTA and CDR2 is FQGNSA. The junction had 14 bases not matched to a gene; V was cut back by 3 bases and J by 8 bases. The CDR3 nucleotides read TGTGCCAGCAGCTTCGGACTAGCGGGACGCTCAAGGGGGGATGAGCAGTTCTTC. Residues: CASSFGLAGRSRGDEQFF.

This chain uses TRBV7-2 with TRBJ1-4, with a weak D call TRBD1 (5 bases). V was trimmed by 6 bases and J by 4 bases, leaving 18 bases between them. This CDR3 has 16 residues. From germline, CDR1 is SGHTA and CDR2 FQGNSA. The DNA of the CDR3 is TGTGCCAGCAGATATTCCGGGACTCGAAATAATGAAAAACTGTTTTTT. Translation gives CASRYSGTRNNEKLFF.

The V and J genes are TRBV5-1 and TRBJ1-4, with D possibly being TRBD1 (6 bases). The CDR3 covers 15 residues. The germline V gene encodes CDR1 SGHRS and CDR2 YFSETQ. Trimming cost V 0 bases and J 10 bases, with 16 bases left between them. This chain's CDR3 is CASSLATGHPGKLFF. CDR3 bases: TGCGCCAGCAGCTTGGCGACAGGCCACCCCGGAAAACTGTTTTTT.

The CDR3 reads CASSLAGTSGEEQFF. DNA of the CDR3: TGTGCCAGCAGCTTAGCTGGGACTAGCGGGGAAGAGCAGTTCTTC. The chain joins TRBV11-1 to TRBJ2-1, with TRBD2 matching over 13 bases. Germline CDR1 and CDR2: SGHAT and FQDESV (reference sequence). With 0 bases clipped from V and 10 bases from J, the junction kept 3 bases outside the gene matches. This CDR3 has 15 residues.

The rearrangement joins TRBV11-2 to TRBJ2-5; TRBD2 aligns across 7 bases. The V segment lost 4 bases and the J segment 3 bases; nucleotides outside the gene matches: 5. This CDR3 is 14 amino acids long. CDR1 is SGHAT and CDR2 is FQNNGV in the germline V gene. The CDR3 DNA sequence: TGTGCCAGCAGCTATGGGGGGGGAGAAGAGACCCAGTACTTC. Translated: CASSYGGGEETQYF.

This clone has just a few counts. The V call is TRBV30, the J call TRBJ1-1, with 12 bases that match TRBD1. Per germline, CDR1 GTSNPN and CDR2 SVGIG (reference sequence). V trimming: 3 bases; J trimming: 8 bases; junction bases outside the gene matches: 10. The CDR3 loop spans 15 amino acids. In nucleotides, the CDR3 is TGTGCCTGGAGCCCCGGGACAGGGGGCGGCGACGAAGCTTTCTTT. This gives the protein CAWSPGTGGGDEAFF.

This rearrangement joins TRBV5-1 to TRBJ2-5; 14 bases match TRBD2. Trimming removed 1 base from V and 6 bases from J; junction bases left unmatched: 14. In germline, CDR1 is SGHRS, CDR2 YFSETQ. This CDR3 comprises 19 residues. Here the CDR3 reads CASSLQSRLAGGRQKTQYF. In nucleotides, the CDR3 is TGCGCCAGCAGCTTGCAATCCCGACTAGCGGGAGGGCGGCAGAAGACCCAGTACTTC.

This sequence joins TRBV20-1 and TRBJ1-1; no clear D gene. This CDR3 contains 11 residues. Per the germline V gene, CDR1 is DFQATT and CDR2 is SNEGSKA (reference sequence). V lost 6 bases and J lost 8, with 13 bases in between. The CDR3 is CSAQEEEEAFF. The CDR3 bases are TGCAGTGCCCAAGAGGAGGAAGAAGCTTTCTTT.

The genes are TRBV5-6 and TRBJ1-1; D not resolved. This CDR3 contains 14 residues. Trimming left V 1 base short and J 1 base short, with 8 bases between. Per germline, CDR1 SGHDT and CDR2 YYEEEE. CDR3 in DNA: TGTGCCAGCAGCTTGCGGAGTTGGAACACTGAAGCTTTCTTT. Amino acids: CASSLRSWNTEAFF.

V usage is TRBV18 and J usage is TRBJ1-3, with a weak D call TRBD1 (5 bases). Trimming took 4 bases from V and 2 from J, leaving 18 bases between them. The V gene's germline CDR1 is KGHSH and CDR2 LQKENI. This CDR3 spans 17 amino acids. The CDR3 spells CASSLSSQAAAGNTIYF. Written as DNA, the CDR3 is TGTGCCAGCTCACTTTCCTCACAGGCCGCAGCTGGAAACACCATATATTTT.

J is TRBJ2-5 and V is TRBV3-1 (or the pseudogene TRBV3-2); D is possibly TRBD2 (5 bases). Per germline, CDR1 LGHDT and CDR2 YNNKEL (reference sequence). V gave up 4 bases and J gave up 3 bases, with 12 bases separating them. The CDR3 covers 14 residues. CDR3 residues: CASSPTRGKETQYF. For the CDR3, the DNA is TGTGCCAGCAGCCCCACTAGAGGGAAAGAGACCCAGTACTTC.

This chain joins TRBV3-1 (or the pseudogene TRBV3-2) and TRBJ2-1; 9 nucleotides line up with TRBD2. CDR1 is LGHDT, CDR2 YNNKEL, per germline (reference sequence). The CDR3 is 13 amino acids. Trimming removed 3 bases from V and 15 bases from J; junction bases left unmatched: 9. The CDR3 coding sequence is TGTGCCAGCAGCCATATTACGCGGGAGGGCGCGTTCTTC. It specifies CASSHITREGAFF.

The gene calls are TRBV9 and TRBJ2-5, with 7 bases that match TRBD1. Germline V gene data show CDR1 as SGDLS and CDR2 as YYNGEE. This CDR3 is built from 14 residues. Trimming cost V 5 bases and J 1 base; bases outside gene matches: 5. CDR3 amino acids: CASRGDSTQETQYF. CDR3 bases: TGTGCCAGCAGGGGGGACAGTACCCAAGAGACCCAGTACTTC.

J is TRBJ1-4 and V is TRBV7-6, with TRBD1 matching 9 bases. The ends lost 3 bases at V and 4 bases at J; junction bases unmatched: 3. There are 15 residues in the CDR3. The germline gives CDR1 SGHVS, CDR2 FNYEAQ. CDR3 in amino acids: CASSFSGQGNEKLFF. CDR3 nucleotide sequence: TGTGCCAGCAGCTTTTCGGGACAGGGTAATGAAAAACTGTTTTTT. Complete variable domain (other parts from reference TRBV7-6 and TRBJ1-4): GAGVSQSPRYKVTKRGQDVALRCDPISGHVSLYWYRQALGQGPEFLTYFNYEAQQDKSGLPNDRFSAERPEGSISTLTIQRTEQRDSAMYRCASSFSGQGNEKLFFGSGTQLSVL.

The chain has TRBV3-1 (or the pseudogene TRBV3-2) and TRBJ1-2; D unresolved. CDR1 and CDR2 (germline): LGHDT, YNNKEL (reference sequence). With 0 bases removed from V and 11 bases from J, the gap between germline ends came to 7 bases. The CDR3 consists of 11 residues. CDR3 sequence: CASSQDVRYTF. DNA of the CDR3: TGTGCCAGCAGCCAAGACGTGCGGTACACCTTC.

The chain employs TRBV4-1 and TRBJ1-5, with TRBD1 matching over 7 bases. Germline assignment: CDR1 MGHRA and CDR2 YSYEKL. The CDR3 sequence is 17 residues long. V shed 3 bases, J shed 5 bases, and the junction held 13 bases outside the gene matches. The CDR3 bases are TGCGCCAGCAGCCACCCCGTTGACAGGGTCGGGGATCAGCCCCAGCATTTT. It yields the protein CASSHPVDRVGDQPQHF.

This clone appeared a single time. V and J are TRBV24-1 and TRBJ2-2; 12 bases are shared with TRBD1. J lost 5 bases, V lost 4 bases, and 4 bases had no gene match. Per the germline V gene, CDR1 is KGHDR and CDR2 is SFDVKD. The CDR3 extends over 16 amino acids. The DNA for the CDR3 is TGTGCCACCAGTGAGGGGACAGGGGGCTGGACCGGGGAGCTGTTTTTT. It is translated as CATSEGTGGWTGELFF.

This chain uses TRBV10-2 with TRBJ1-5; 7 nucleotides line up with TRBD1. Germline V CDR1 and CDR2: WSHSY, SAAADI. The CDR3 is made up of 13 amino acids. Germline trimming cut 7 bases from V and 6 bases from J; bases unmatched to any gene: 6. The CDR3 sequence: CASMTGSAQPQHF. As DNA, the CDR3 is TGCGCCAGCATGACAGGGTCAGCTCAGCCCCAGCATTTT.

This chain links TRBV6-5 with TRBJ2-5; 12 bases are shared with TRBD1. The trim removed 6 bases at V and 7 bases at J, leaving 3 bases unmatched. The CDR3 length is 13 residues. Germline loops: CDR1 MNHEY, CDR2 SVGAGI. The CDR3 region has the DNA TGTGCCAGCAGGGGGACAGGGGGCAGGACCCAGTACTTC. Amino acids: CASRGTGGRTQYF.

DNA for the CDR3: TGTGCCAGCAGTGAAGCGCGGCAGGGGTCCTACAATGAGCAGTTCTTC. As protein: CASSEARQGSYNEQFF. The J gene is TRBJ2-1, the V gene TRBV2; tentatively, D is TRBD1 (6 bases). Trimming shortened V by 0 bases and J by 1 base, and 10 bases separated the two germline ends. Germline CDR1 is SNHLY and CDR2 is FYNNEI. The CDR3 totals 16 residues.

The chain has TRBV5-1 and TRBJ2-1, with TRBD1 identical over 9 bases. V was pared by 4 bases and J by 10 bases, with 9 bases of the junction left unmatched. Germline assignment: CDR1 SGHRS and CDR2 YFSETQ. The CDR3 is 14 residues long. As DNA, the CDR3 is TGCGCCAGCAGCATTGCCGGGACAGGGAAAGAGCAGTTCTTC. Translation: CASSIAGTGKEQFF.

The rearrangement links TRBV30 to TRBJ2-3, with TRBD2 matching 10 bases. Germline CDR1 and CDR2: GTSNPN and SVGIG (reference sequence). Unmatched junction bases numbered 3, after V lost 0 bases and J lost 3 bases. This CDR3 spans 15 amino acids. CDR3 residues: CAWSVFSGGTDTQYF. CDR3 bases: TGTGCCTGGAGTGTATTTAGCGGGGGGACAGATACGCAGTATTTT.

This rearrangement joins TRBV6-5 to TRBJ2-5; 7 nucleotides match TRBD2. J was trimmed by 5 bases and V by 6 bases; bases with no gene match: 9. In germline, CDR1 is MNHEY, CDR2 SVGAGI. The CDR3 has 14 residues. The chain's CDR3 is CASRTSGGPETQYF. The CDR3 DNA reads TGTGCCAGCAGGACCTCGGGGGGTCCGGAGACCCAGTACTTC.

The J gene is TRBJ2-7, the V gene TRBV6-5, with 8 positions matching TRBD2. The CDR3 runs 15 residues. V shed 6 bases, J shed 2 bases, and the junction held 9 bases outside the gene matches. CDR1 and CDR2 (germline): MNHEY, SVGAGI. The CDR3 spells CASSPLAGGTYEQYF. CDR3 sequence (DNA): TGTGCCAGCAGCCCCTTGGCGGGGGGAACCTACGAGCAGTACTTC.

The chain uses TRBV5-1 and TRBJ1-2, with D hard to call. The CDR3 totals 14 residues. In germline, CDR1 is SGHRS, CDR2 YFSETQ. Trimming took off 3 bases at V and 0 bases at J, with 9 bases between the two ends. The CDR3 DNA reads TGCGCCAGCAGCTCGGGTACGGCTAACTATGGCTACACCTTC. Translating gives CASSSGTANYGYTF.

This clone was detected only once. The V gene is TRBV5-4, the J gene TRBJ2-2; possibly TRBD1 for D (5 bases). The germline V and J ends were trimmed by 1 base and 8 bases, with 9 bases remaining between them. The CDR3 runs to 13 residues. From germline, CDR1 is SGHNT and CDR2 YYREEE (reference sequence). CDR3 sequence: CASSLQGSGELFF. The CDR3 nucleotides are TGTGCCAGCAGCTTGCAGGGTTCGGGGGAGCTGTTTTTT.

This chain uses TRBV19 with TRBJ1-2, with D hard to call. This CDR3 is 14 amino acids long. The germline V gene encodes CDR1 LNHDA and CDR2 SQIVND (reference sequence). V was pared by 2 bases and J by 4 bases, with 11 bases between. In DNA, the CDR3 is TGTGCCAGTAGTATAAACCCGGGTAGCTATGGCTACACCTTC. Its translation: CASSINPGSYGYTF.